This entry lists 19 T cell receptor beta chains sequenced from one sample in a study of OX40 agonist ivuxolimab in advanced cancers. Some clones are missing from TCRdb's copy, which holds only in-frame ones; the method was immunoSEQ multiplex PCR. The sample shows around 80,000 clones, roughly 86% of them seen only once. The sequencing used CD4+ or CD8+ T cells sorted from blood, collected in a trial of the OX40 agonist ivuxolimab. The receptor source for this set is an adult with an advanced solid tumor such as melanoma, head and neck, liver or kidney cancer.

The chain joins TRBV12-5 to TRBJ2-7, with 15 bases that match TRBD2. This CDR3 contains 17 residues. Looked up from germline, CDR1 is LGHNT and CDR2 is FRNRAP. V dropped 8 bases and J dropped 0; count of bases not matched to a gene: 8. This CDR3 reads CASSPGLAGGSSYEQYF. CDR3 in DNA: TGTGCTAGTAGTCCGGGACTAGCGGGGGGAAGCTCCTACGAGCAGTACTTC.

This clone was found a few times. V and J are TRBV18 and TRBJ2-7; 7 bases line up with TRBD1. The V gene's germline CDR1 is KGHSH and CDR2 LQKENI. The CDR3 totals 13 residues. V shed 8 bases and J 3 bases; nucleotides not matched to a gene: 7. CDR3 loop: CASHDRVGYEQYF. The DNA of the CDR3 is TGTGCCAGCCACGACAGGGTGGGCTACGAGCAGTACTTC.

The rearrangement links TRBV5-1 to TRBJ1-4; D gene ambiguous. Per germline, CDR1 SGHRS and CDR2 YFSETQ. The CDR3 extends over 13 amino acids. Trimming cost V 5 bases and J 1 base, with 6 bases left between them. In nucleotides, the CDR3 is TGCGCCAGCAGGATTGGAACTAATGAAAAACTGTTTTTT. Translation: CASRIGTNEKLFF.

The J gene is TRBJ1-1, the V gene TRBV4-2; the D gene is possibly TRBD1 (5 bases). Germline lookup yields CDR1 LGHNA and CDR2 YNFKEQ. Trimming shortened V by 3 bases and J by 1 base, and 15 bases separated the two germline ends. This CDR3 spans 16 amino acids. DNA for the CDR3: TGTGCCAGCAGCCACTTAGAAGGAACAGGGAACACTGAAGCTTTCTTT. It encodes CASSHLEGTGNTEAFF.

This chain connects TRBV28 to TRBJ1-4; no reliable D call. V lost 3 bases to trimming and J lost 8 bases, with 7 bases between them. The germline CDR1 and CDR2 sequences are MDHEN and SYDVKM. The CDR3 totals 12 residues. CDR3 residues: CASSFSWEKLFF. The CDR3 bases are TGTGCCAGCAGTTTTTCCTGGGAAAAACTGTTTTTT.

The gene calls are TRBV18 and TRBJ2-3; D may correspond to TRBD1 or TRBD2 (5 bases each). Trimming took off 3 bases at V and 2 bases at J, with 12 bases between the two ends. The germline V gene encodes CDR1 KGHSH and CDR2 LQKENI. This CDR3 has 15 amino acids. CDR3 sequence reads: CASSPRGLDTDTQYF. As DNA, the CDR3 is TGTGCCAGCTCACCCCGGGGCTTGGACACAGATACGCAGTATTTT.

The rearrangement uses TRBV19 and TRBJ1-2; D remains unclear. This CDR3 is built from 13 residues. Trimming removed 3 bases from V and 2 bases from J, with 7 bases in between. From germline, CDR1 is LNHDA and CDR2 SQIVND (reference sequence). CDR3 residues: CASSIEANYGYTF. In nucleotides, the CDR3 is TGTGCCAGTAGTATCGAGGCGAACTATGGCTACACCTTC.

The chain carries TRBV5-6 and TRBJ2-1, with no clear D. Germline values: CDR1 SGHDT, CDR2 YYEEEE. The CDR3 sequence is 14 residues long. With 4 bases removed from V and 0 bases from J, the gap between germline ends came to 8 bases. Written as DNA, the CDR3 is TGTGCCAGCAGCCCGCTAGGCTCCTACAATGAGCAGTTCTTC. Translation: CASSPLGSYNEQFF.

This clone was counted a single time. This sequence joins TRBV18 and TRBJ2-7; 11 bases agree with TRBD2. The V gene end was trimmed by 4 bases and the J gene end by 2 bases; junction bases not matched to a gene: 4. The CDR3 has 15 residues. Germline V CDR1 and CDR2: KGHSH, LQKENI. CDR3 sequence (DNA): TGTGCCAGCTCACTACCGGGACTAGCGGCCTACGAGCAGTACTTC. Its translation is CASSLPGLAAYEQYF.

Turning to this clone: The sample carries other DNA sequences with the same CDR3. V and J are TRBV19 and TRBJ2-1; D possibly matches TRBD1 or TRBD2 (5 bases each). Germline values: CDR1 LNHDA, CDR2 SQIVND (reference sequence). The germline V and J ends were trimmed by 5 bases and 2 bases, with 13 bases remaining between them. The CDR3 spans 15 residues. CDR3 nucleotides: TGTGCCAGTAGTGCTGGGACGAGCGCCTACAATGAGCAGTTCTTC. Translating gives CASSAGTSAYNEQFF.

This clone was found once. V is TRBV5-6 and J is TRBJ2-7, with no clear D. CDR1 and CDR2 (germline): SGHDT, YYEEEE. V was trimmed by 0 bases and J by 4 bases, leaving 5 bases between them. CDR3 length: 12 amino acids. CDR3 region: CASSLVPYEQYF. CDR3 nucleotide sequence: TGTGCCAGCAGCTTGGTACCTTACGAGCAGTACTTC.

The chain employs TRBV19 and TRBJ2-5; a possible D gene is TRBD1 (7 bases). Germline-derived CDR1 and CDR2 are LNHDA and SQIVND (reference sequence). CDR3 length: 16 amino acids. V shed 1 base and J shed 2 bases, with 14 bases lying between them. CDR3 in DNA: TGTGCCAGTAGTATAGCCCAGGGGGGAGCACAAGAGACCCAGTACTTC. Translating gives CASSIAQGGAQETQYF.

V and J are TRBV7-8 and TRBJ2-3, with D uncertain. Germline lookup yields CDR1 SGHVS and CDR2 FQNEAQ. The ends were cut back, 2 bases at V and 6 bases at J, with 15 bases in the middle. This CDR3 contains 15 residues. Written as DNA, the CDR3 is TGTGCCAGCAGCTTATGGATCGGGCTAGGGGATACGCAGTATTTT. Translated, it gives CASSLWIGLGDTQYF. The full variable domain, rest sourced from reference TRBV7-8 and TRBJ2-3, is GAGVSQSPRYKVAKRGQDVALRCDPISGHVSLFWYQQALGQGPEFLTYFQNEAQLDKSGLPSDRFFAERPEGSVSTLKIQRTQQEDSAVYLCASSLWIGLGDTQYFGPGTRLTVL.

This CDR3 reads CASSPGKGGSPLHF. The DNA for the CDR3 is TGTGCCAGCTCACCGGGGAAGGGGGGCTCACCCCTCCACTTT. The gene calls are TRBV18 and TRBJ1-6, with a tentative D call TRBD1 (6 bases). V lost 3 bases to trimming and J lost 10 bases, with 13 bases between them. Germline CDR1 and CDR2: KGHSH and LQKENI. The CDR3 loop spans 14 amino acids.

The chain has TRBV18 and TRBJ2-1; a weak D match, TRBD2 (5 bases). Trimming pared 3 bases from V and 6 bases from J, leaving 15 bases between. The CDR3 length is 15 residues. From germline, CDR1 is KGHSH and CDR2 LQKENI. The CDR3 loop reads CASSPASRGINEQFF. The CDR3 DNA follows: TGTGCCAGCTCACCGGCTAGCAGAGGAATCAATGAGCAGTTCTTC.

This chain connects TRBV5-1 to TRBJ2-7; tentatively, D is TRBD2 (5 bases). Trimming took off 3 bases at V and 6 bases at J, with 16 bases between the two ends. This CDR3 is built from 14 residues. Germline values: CDR1 SGHRS, CDR2 YFSETQ. The CDR3 DNA reads TGCGCCAGCAGCTCCGACTTAGGACTGGCCGAGCAGTACTTC. Protein: CASSSDLGLAEQYF. Looking up the rest from reference TRBV5-1 and TRBJ2-7 gives the full variable domain: KAGVTQTPRYLIKTRGQQVTLSCSPISGHRSVSWYQQTPGQGLQFLFEYFSETQRNKGNFPGRFSGRQFSNSRSEMNVSTLELGDSALYLCASSSDLGLAEQYFGPGTRLTVT.

This clone was detected a few times. V and J are TRBV7-9 and TRBJ1-4, with D unclear. CDR3 length: 17 residues. V was clipped by 2 bases and J by 0 bases, with 13 bases between them. The V gene's germline CDR1 is SEHNR and CDR2 FQNEAQ (reference sequence). In DNA, the CDR3 is TGTGCCAGCAGCTTACAGTCTTTGGTTGCAACTAATGAAAAACTGTTTTTT. Translated: CASSLQSLVATNEKLFF.

The genes are TRBV5-6 and TRBJ2-7, with 9 positions matching TRBD1. The trim removed 4 bases at V and 5 bases at J, leaving 7 bases unmatched. This CDR3 has 14 residues. The germline V gene encodes CDR1 SGHDT and CDR2 YYEEEE. CDR3 DNA sequence: TGTGCCAGCAGCATAGGACAGGGGAGGAACGAGCAGTACTTC. Protein: CASSIGQGRNEQYF.

This clone was counted a few times. The V call is TRBV2, the J call TRBJ2-5; 10 nucleotides agree with TRBD2. Unmatched junction bases numbered 3, after V lost 3 bases and J lost 5 bases. This CDR3 has 14 residues. Germline V gene sequence: CDR1 SNHLY, CDR2 FYNNEI. This chain's CDR3 is CASSDSGGLETQYF. The CDR3, as DNA: TGTGCCAGCAGTGATAGCGGGGGGCTGGAGACCCAGTACTTC.